This T cell receptor (beta chain) was captured in a study of cytomegalovirus exposure and HLA in healthy donors. Generated by immunoSEQ multiplex PCR, the TCRdb table keeps only in-frame clones and is missing some. The sample lists about 73,000 clones; approximately 95% were seen once. The CDR3 spans 16 residues. V trimming: 10 bases; J trimming: 1 base; junction bases outside the gene matches: 13. The germline V gene has CDR1 MDHEN and CDR2 SYDVKM. V is TRBV28 and J is TRBJ1-5; TRBD1 aligns across 7 bases. Sequencing was carried out using PBMCs. The clonotype comes from a man aged 18 to 29 in good health and CMV-seronegative. CDR3 sequence: CAIKRPGTASNQPQHF. The CDR3, as DNA: TGTGCCATAAAGCGGCCGGGGACAGCGAGCAATCAGCCCCAGCATTTT.